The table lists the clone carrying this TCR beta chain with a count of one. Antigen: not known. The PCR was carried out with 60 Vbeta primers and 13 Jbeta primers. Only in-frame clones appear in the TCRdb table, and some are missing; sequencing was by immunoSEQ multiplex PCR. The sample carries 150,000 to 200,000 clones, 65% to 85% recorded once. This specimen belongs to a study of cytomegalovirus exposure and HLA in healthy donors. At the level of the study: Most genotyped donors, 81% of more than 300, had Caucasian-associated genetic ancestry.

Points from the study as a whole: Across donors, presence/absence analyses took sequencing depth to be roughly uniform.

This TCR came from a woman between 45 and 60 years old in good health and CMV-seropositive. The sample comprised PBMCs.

CDR3 residues: CASSQGGVGAFF. The DNA of the CDR3 is TGCGCCAGCAGCCAAGGGGGGGTGGGAGCTTTCTTT. J is TRBJ1-1 and V is TRBV4-1; possible D gene TRBD1, 5 bases. CDR3 length equals 12 residues. Per the germline V gene, CDR1 is MGHRA and CDR2 is YSYEKL. The V end was cut by 1 base, the J end by 10 bases, with 10 bases between.